Following are 22 T cell receptor beta chains from one sample sequenced in a study of blood T cell repertoires in COVID-19. Assay used: immunoSEQ multiplex PCR; TCRdb lists only in-frame clones, some missing. The table has approximately 400,000 clones, roughly nine tenths seen once; the top ten hold more than 0.85%. The source material was PBMCs or T cells enriched from blood (not recorded which). Source of these receptors: a middle-aged woman who had been exposed to COVID-19.

The chain joins TRBV5-6 to TRBJ1-4, with D maybe TRBD1 (5 bases). Trimming removed 1 base from V and 1 base from J, with 14 bases in between. The CDR3 has 17 residues. Germline V lookup: CDR1 SGHDT, CDR2 YYEEEE. CDR3 sequence (DNA): TGTGCCAGCAGCTTGATGACAGTTCCTATAACTAATGAAAAACTGTTTTTT. Protein product: CASSLMTVPITNEKLFF.

The rearrangement links TRBV19 to TRBJ2-1; 8 positions agree with TRBD2. V lost 0 bases, J lost 7 bases, and 14 bases stayed unmatched. Germline CDR1 LNHDA, CDR2 SQIVND (reference sequence). The CDR3 covers 18 residues. The CDR3 coding sequence is TGTGCCAGTAGTATAGATTTCATCCGCGGGGGGCCAGGGAATGAGCAGTTCTTC. Translation: CASSIDFIRGGPGNEQFF.

This chain connects TRBV7-9 to TRBJ2-3, with D possibly TRBD2 on 6 matching bases. Trimming removed 6 bases at V and 0 bases at J, with 10 bases between. The CDR3 runs 14 residues. Germline CDR1 and CDR2: SEHNR and FQNEAQ (reference sequence). CDR3 nucleotides: TGTGCCAGCAGGGCTAGCGCTAGCACAGATACGCAGTATTTT. Encoded protein: CASRASASTDTQYF.

The genes are TRBV19 and TRBJ2-6; the match to TRBD1 covers 7 bases. With 4 bases clipped from V and 6 bases from J, the junction kept 3 bases outside the gene matches. CDR3 length: 14 residues. Germline V gene data show CDR1 as LNHDA and CDR2 as SQIVND (reference sequence). The CDR3 coding sequence is TGTGCCAGTAGTAAGCAGGGGGAGGCCAACGTCCTGACTTTC. It is translated as CASSKQGEANVLTF.

The chain uses TRBV7-3 and TRBJ2-7; TRBD1 might be the D (6 bases). Germline V gene lookup returns CDR1 SGHTA and CDR2 FQGTGA. V shed 1 base and J shed 3 bases, with 13 bases lying between them. CDR3 length equals 15 residues. The CDR3 loop is CASSLRGGIDYEQYF. As DNA, the CDR3 is TGTGCCAGCAGCTTAAGAGGGGGAATCGACTACGAGCAGTACTTC.

The rearrangement uses TRBV7-3 and TRBJ1-1; 8 bases match TRBD1. V lost 6 bases, J lost 1 base, and 7 bases stayed unmatched. Germline loops: CDR1 SGHTA, CDR2 FQGTGA. This CDR3 is built from 15 residues. This CDR3 reads CASSPRTGRNTEAFF. The CDR3, as DNA: TGTGCCAGCAGTCCTAGGACAGGGAGGAACACTGAAGCTTTCTTT.

The chain employs TRBV19 and TRBJ2-3, with TRBD2 matching over 9 bases. Germline loops: CDR1 LNHDA, CDR2 SQIVND (reference sequence). CDR3 length: 16 residues. Trimming cost V 7 bases and J 2 bases; bases outside gene matches: 10. The CDR3 coding sequence is TGTGCCAGTACCCGGACCGGGACTAGCCCCACAGATACGCAGTATTTT. As protein: CASTRTGTSPTDTQYF. Full variable domain (rest looked up from reference TRBV19 and TRBJ2-3): DGGITQSPKYLFRKEGQNVTLSCEQNLNHDAMYWYRQDPGQGLRLIYYSQIVNDFQKGDIAEGYSVSREKKESFPLTVTSAQKNPTAFYLCASTRTGTSPTDTQYFGPGTRLTVL.

The chain is built from TRBV24-1 and TRBJ1-2, with D maybe TRBD1 (6 bases). The ends were cut back, 6 bases at V and 2 bases at J, with 18 bases in the middle. CDR3 length: 16 amino acids. Per germline, CDR1 KGHDR and CDR2 SFDVKD. This CDR3 reads CATSNSDSPRNYGYTF. CDR3 bases: TGTGCCACCAGTAACTCGGACAGTCCAAGGAACTATGGCTACACCTTC.

This chain uses TRBV15 with TRBJ1-1; D perhaps matches TRBD1 (5 bases). Trimming removed 0 bases from V and 11 bases from J, with 13 bases in between. CDR1 and CDR2 (germline): LNHNV, YYDKDF (reference sequence). The CDR3 contains 13 residues. In nucleotides, the CDR3 is TGTGCCACCAGCAGAGAGGGACTACTTGACGCTTTCTTT. Translation gives CATSREGLLDAFF. Complete variable domain (other parts from reference TRBV15 and TRBJ1-1): DAMVIQNPRYQVTQFGKPVTLSCSQTLNHNVMYWYQQKSSQAPKLLFHYYDKDFNNEADTPDNFQSRRPNTSFCFLDIRSPGLGDTAMYLCATSREGLLDAFFGQGTRLTVV.

The chain recombines TRBV6-5 with TRBJ1-6; 8 bases line up with TRBD1. Germline CDR1 reads MNHEY; CDR2 reads SVGAGI. The CDR3 loop spans 16 amino acids. The J segment lost 3 bases and the V segment lost 0 bases, leaving 1 base of the junction unmatched. Here the CDR3 reads CASSYSDRVYNSPLHF. The CDR3 DNA follows: TGTGCCAGCAGTTACTCGGACAGGGTCTATAATTCACCCCTCCACTTT.

This clone was recorded once. The gene calls are TRBV27 and TRBJ2-7; D unclear. The CDR3 has 15 residues. Trimming left V 5 bases short and J 1 base short, with 15 bases between. Germline V CDR1 and CDR2: MNHEY, SMNVEV (reference sequence). In nucleotides, the CDR3 is TGTGCCAGCAGTATTACAGCACTCTCATCCTACGAGCAGTACTTC. It is translated as CASSITALSSYEQYF.

The CDR3 DNA sequence: TGTGCCAGCAGCTTAGTCGCTAGCGGGAGAGGGAGGGCAGATACGCAGTATTTT. Its translation: CASSLVASGRGRADTQYF. The genes are TRBV7-6 and TRBJ2-3, with 10 bases identical to TRBD2. From germline, CDR1 is SGHVS and CDR2 FNYEAQ. The CDR3 contains 18 residues. V was clipped by 1 base and J by 4 bases; unmatched bases: 11.

V is TRBV7-9 and J is TRBJ2-7; 7 bases agree with TRBD2. The V segment lost 3 bases and the J segment 3 bases; nucleotides outside the gene matches: 8. The CDR3 consists of 15 residues. The germline gives CDR1 SEHNR, CDR2 FQNEAQ (reference sequence). CDR3 amino acids: CASSFMREGVYEQYF. The DNA for the CDR3 is TGTGCCAGCAGCTTTATGAGGGAGGGCGTCTACGAGCAGTACTTC.

This clone is a singleton in its sample. This CDR3 is CASSQDLPAYEQYF. CDR3 coding DNA: TGCGCCAGCAGCCAAGACCTTCCAGCCTACGAGCAGTACTTC. This sequence joins TRBV4-3 and TRBJ2-7; D uncertain. The CDR3 loop spans 14 amino acids. V shed 0 bases and J shed 2 bases, with 8 bases lying between them. Germline CDR1 is LGHNA and CDR2 is YSLEER.

The V call is TRBV12-3 or TRBV12-4, the J call TRBJ2-1; D not certain. V lost 3 bases, J lost 7 bases, and 4 bases lay in between. This CDR3 comprises 11 residues. This chain's CDR3 is CASSFVNEQFF. CDR3 DNA: TGTGCCAGCAGTTTTGTAAATGAGCAGTTCTTC.

The J gene is TRBJ1-6, the V gene TRBV19; TRBD1 matches 7 bases. In germline, CDR1 is LNHDA, CDR2 SQIVND (reference sequence). J lost 10 bases, V lost 7 bases, and 10 bases had no gene match. This CDR3 is built from 14 residues. For the CDR3, the DNA is TGTGCCAGTAACTCGTTGGGCAGGGGGTCACCCCTCCACTTT. Translation gives CASNSLGRGSPLHF.

The chain carries TRBV11-2 and TRBJ2-7; 9 nucleotides agree with TRBD1. V gave up 4 bases and J gave up 3 bases; unmatched junction bases: 4. The CDR3 covers 14 residues. CDR1 SGHAT and CDR2 FQNNGV come from the germline V gene. The CDR3, as DNA: TGTGCCAGCAGCTCCGGGACAGGGCTCTACGAGCAGTACTTC. This sequence encodes CASSSGTGLYEQYF.

This chain joins TRBV9 and TRBJ2-1; tentative D call: TRBD1 (5 bases). Germline lookup yields CDR1 SGDLS and CDR2 YYNGEE. The CDR3 has 16 amino acids. Trimming cost V 3 bases and J 9 bases, with 22 bases left between them. CDR3 amino acids: CASSGRVGAPPSEQFF. CDR3 nucleotide sequence: TGTGCCAGCAGCGGACGAGTTGGGGCCCCCCCCAGTGAGCAGTTCTTC.

V gene TRBV6-5 combines with J gene TRBJ1-2; TRBD1 might be the D (5 bases). This CDR3 has 14 amino acids. The germline CDR1 and CDR2 sequences are MNHEY and SVGAGI. The V end lost 7 bases, the J end lost 7 bases, and 19 bases lay between the germline ends. In DNA, the CDR3 is TGTGCCAGCAATCCGGGACTAGACCGCCTTGGCTACACCTTC. Encoded protein: CASNPGLDRLGYTF.

The rearrangement joins TRBV27 to TRBJ2-6; the D is unclear. In germline, CDR1 is MNHEY, CDR2 SMNVEV (reference sequence). V dropped 4 bases and J dropped 4 bases, with 8 bases sitting between them. The CDR3 spans 14 residues. The DNA for the CDR3 is TGTGCCAGCAGTTCCCTGGCCGGGGCCAACGTCCTGACTTTC. Translation gives CASSSLAGANVLTF.

Only one count was recorded for this clone. The chain employs TRBV5-6 and TRBJ2-1, with 14 bases aligning to TRBD2. The CDR3 extends over 15 amino acids. Trimming at V came to 7 bases and at J to 9 bases, leaving 9 bases not matched to a gene. Looked up from germline, CDR1 is SGHDT and CDR2 is YYEEEE. The CDR3 bases are TGTGCCAGCTTGAGACTAGCGGGGGGGCTTAGTGAGCAGTTCTTC. Protein: CASLRLAGGLSEQFF.

The chain joins TRBV11-2 to TRBJ1-1, with D perhaps TRBD1 (5 bases). V was cut by 3 bases and J by 9 bases, with 14 bases left in between. This CDR3 is 13 amino acids long. Looked up from germline, CDR1 is SGHAT and CDR2 is FQNNGV. CDR3 amino acids: CASSFGGAAQAFF. In DNA form, the CDR3 reads TGTGCCAGCAGCTTTGGAGGGGCAGCACAAGCTTTCTTT.